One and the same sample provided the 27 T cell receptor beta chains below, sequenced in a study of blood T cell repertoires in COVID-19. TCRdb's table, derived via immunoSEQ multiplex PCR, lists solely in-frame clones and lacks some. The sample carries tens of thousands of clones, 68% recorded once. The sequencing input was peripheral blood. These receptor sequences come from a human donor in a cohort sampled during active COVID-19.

CDR3 DNA: TGTGCCAGCTCGCGGGCAGTGATGGAAGAAAAACTGTTTTTT. It translates to CASSRAVMEEKLFF. The chain is built from TRBV18 and TRBJ1-4, with D uncertain. In germline, CDR1 is KGHSH, CDR2 LQKENI. Trimming removed 6 bases at V and 8 bases at J, with 16 bases between. This CDR3 is built from 14 residues.

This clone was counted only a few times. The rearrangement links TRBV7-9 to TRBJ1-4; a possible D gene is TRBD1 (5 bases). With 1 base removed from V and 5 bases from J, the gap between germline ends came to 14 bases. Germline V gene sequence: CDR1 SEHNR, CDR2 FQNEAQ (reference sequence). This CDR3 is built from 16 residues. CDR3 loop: CASSLVLTDPNEKLFF. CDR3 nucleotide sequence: TGTGCCAGCAGCTTAGTGTTGACAGACCCCAATGAAAAACTGTTTTTT.

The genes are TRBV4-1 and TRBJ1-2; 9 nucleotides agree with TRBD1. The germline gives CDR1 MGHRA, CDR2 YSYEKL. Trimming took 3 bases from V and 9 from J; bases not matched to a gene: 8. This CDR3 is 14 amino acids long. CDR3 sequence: CASSQGTGHWSYTF. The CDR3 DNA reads TGCGCCAGCAGCCAGGGGACAGGGCACTGGAGCTACACCTTC.

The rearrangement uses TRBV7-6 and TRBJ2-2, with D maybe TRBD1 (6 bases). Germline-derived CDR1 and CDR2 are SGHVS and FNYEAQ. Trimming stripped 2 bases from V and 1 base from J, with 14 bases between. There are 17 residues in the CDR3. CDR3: CASSLPRDTVNTGELFF. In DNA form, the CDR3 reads TGTGCCAGCAGCTTACCCCGGGACACGGTGAACACCGGGGAGCTGTTTTTT.

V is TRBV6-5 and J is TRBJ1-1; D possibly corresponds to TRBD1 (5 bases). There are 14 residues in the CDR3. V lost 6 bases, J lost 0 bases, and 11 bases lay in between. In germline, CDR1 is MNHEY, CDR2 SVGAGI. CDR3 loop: CASSRSRVNTEAFF. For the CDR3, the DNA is TGTGCCAGCAGCCGCTCCAGGGTGAACACTGAAGCTTTCTTT.

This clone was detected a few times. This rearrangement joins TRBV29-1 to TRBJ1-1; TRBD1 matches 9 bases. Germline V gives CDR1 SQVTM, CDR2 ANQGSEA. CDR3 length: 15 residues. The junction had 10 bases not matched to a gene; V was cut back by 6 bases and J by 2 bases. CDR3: CSVLGGQGINTEAFF. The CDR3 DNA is TGCAGCGTCTTAGGGGGACAGGGAATAAACACTGAAGCTTTCTTT.

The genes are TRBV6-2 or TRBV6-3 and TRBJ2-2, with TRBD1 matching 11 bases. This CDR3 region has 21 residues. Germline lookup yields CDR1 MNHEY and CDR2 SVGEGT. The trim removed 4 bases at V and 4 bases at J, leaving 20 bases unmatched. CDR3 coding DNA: TGTGCCAGCAGTTGGCCACTCCTTGTCGGACAGGGGGCGCAGGCCACCGGGGAGCTGTTTTTT. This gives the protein CASSWPLLVGQGAQATGELFF.

The CDR3 bases are TGTGCCAGCAGCTTGGCCGTCAGCGGCACCGGGGAGCTGTTTTTT. Translated: CASSLAVSGTGELFF. The rearrangement uses TRBV5-4 and TRBJ2-2; maybe TRBD2 (5 bases). The V end was cut by 0 bases, the J end by 4 bases, with 10 bases between. Germline CDR1 reads SGHNT; CDR2 reads YYREEE (reference sequence). CDR3 length: 15 residues.

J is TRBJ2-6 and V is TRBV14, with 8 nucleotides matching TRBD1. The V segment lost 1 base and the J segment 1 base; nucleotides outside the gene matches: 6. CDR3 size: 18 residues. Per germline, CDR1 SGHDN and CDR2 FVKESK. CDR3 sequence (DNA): TGTGCCAGCAGCCAAGGCCCCAGGGGGCCTTCTGGGGCCAACGTCCTGACTTTC. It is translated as CASSQGPRGPSGANVLTF.

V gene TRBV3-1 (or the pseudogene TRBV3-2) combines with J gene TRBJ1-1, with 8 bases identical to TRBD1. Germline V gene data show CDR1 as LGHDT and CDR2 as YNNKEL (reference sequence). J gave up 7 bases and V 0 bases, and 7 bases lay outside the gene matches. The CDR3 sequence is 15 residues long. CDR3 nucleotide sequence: TGTGCCAGCAGCCAAGATGAACAGGGGGGGATTGAAGCTTTCTTT. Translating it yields CASSQDEQGGIEAFF.

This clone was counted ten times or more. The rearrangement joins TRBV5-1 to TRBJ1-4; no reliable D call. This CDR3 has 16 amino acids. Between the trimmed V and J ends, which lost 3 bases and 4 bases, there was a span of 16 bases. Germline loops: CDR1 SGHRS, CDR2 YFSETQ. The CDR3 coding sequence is TGCGCCAGCAGCTCAGCCAGCGGTTCGGGTAATGAAAAACTGTTTTTT. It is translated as CASSSASGSGNEKLFF.

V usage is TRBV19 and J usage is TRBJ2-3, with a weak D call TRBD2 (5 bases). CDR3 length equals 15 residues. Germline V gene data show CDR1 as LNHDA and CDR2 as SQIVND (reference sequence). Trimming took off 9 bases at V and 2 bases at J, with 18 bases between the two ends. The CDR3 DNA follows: TGTGCCAGCTCCCGAGGCGTAGCGTTCACAGATACGCAGTATTTT. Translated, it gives CASSRGVAFTDTQYF.

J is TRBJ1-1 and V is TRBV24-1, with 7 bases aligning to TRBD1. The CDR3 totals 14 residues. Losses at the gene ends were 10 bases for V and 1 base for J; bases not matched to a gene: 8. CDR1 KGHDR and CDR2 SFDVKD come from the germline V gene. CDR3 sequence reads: CATKPGTENTEAFF. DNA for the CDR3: TGTGCCACGAAACCCGGGACAGAGAACACTGAAGCTTTCTTT.

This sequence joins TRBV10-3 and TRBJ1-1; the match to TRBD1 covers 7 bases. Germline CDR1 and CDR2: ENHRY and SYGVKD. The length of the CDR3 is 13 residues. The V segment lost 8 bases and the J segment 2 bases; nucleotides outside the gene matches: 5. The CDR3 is CAIGRDRNTEAFF. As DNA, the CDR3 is TGTGCCATCGGCCGGGACAGAAACACTGAAGCTTTCTTT.

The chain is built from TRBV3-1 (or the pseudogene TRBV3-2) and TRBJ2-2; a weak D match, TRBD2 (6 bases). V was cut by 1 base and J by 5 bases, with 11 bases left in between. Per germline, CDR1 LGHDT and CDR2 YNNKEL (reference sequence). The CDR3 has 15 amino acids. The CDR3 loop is CASSQGTIATGELFF. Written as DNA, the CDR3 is TGTGCCAGCAGCCAAGGGACTATTGCGACCGGGGAGCTGTTTTTT.

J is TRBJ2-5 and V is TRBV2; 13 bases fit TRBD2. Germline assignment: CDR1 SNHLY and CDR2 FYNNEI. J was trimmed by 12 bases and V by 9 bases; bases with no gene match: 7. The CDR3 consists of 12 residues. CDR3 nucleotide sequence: TGTGCCAGTCGACTAGCGGGAGGAATGAAGTACTTC. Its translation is CASRLAGGMKYF.

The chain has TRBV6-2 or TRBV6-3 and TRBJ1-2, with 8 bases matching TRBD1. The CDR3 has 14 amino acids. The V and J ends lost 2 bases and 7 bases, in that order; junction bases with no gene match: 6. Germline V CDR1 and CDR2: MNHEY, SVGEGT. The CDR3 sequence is CASSYQGQGFGYTF. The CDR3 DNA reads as TGTGCCAGCAGTTACCAAGGACAGGGATTTGGCTACACCTTC.

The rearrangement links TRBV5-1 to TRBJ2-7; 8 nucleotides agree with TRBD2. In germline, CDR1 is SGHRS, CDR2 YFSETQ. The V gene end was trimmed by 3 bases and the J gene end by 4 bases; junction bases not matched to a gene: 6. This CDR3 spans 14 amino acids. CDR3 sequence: CASSSSGSGYEQYF. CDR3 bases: TGCGCCAGCAGCTCAAGCGGGAGTGGGTACGAGCAGTACTTC.

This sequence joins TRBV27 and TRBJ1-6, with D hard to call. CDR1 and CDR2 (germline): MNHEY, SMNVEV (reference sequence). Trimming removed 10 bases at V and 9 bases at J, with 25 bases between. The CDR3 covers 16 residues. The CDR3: CATHPAGSSSSSPLHF. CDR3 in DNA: TGTGCCACCCACCCGGCGGGGAGCTCCTCGAGTTCACCCCTCCACTTT.

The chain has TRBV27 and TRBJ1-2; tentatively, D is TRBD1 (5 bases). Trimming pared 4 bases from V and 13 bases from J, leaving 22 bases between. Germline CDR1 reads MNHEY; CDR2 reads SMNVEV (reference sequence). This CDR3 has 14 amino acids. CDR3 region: CASSYGAAGYGPTF. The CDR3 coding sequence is TGTGCCAGCAGTTACGGGGCAGCGGGCTATGGCCCCACCTTC.

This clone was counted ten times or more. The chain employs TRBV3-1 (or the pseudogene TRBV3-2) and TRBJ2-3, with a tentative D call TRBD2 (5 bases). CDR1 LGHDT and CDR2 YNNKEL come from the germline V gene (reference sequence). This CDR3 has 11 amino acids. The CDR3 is CASAGADTQYF. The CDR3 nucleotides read TGTGCATCCGCCGGGGCAGATACGCAGTATTTT.

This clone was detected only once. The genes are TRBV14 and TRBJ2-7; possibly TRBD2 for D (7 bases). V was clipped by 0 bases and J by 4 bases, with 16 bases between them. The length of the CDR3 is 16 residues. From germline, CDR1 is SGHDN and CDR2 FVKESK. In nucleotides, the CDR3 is TGTGCCAGCAGCCAAGATAGGACAGCGGGAATATACGAGCAGTACTTC. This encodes CASSQDRTAGIYEQYF.

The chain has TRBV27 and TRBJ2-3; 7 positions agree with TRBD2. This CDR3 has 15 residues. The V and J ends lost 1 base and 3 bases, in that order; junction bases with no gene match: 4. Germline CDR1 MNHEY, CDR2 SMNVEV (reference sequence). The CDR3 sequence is CASSLLSLATDTQYF. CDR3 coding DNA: TGTGCCAGCAGTTTATTGTCACTAGCGACAGATACGCAGTATTTT.

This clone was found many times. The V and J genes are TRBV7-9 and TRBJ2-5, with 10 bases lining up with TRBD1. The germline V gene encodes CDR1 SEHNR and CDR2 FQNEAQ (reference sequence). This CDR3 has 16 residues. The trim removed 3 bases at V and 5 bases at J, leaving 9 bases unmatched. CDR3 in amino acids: CASSFFGTGEGETQYF. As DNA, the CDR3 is TGTGCCAGCAGCTTCTTCGGGACAGGGGAGGGGGAGACCCAGTACTTC.

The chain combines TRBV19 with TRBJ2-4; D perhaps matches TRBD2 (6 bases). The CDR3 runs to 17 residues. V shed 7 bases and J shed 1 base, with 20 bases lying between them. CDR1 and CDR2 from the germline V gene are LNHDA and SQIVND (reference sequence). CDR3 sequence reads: CASTPGGRKVAKNIQYF. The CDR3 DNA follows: TGTGCCAGTACCCCTGGAGGGCGAAAGGTGGCCAAAAACATTCAGTACTTC.

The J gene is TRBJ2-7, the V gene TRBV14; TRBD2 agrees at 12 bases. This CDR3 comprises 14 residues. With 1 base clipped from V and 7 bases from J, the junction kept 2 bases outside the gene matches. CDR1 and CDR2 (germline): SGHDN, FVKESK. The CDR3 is CASSQGTSGAEQYF. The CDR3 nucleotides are TGTGCCAGCAGCCAAGGGACTAGCGGGGCTGAGCAGTACTTC.

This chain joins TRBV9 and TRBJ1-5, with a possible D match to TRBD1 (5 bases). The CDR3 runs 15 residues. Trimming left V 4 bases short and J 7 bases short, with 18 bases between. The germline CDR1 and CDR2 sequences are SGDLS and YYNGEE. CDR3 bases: TGTGCCAGCAGCTTAAGTTCAGGGATGGGCCAGCCCCAGCATTTT. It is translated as CASSLSSGMGQPQHF.